These 8 T cell receptor beta chains came from one sample sequenced in a study of T-cell reconstitution after alpha-beta-depleted transplantation in children. Unique molecular identifiers were built into the TCRbeta library. TCRdb fed the PCR reads into MiXCR, producing one record per CDR3 protein. The sample consists of about 76,000 distinct CDR3 sequences, around 14% of them appearing once. Sequencing used PBMCs, mostly from graft donor cells, obtained 180 days after TCRalphabeta/CD19-depleted stem cell transplant. The receptor set was obtained from a male patient between 2 and 9 years old who had a stem cell transplant for acute lymphoblastic leukemia, so the T cells may come from the graft donor.

The chain employs TRBV23-1 and TRBJ2-5, with D uncertain. TRBV23-1 is sorted into the ORF group, with uncertain function. The CDR3 consists of 15 residues. Trimming took 5 bases from V and 3 from J, leaving 16 bases between them. The DNA of the CDR3 is TGCGCCAGCAGTAGGCCCATTCGTATAAAAGAGACCCAGTACTTC. As protein: CASSRPIRIKETQYF.

Many counts were recorded for this clonotype. The V and J genes are TRBV10-3 and TRBJ2-1; a weak D match, TRBD2 (7 bases). Germline loops: CDR1 ENHRY, CDR2 SYGVKD. V was clipped by 4 bases and J by 14 bases, with 15 bases between them. This CDR3 is built from 12 residues. The CDR3 sequence is CAISGTGGPEFF. In DNA, the CDR3 is TGTGCCATCAGTGGGACCGGGGGGCCCGAGTTCTTC.

V and J are TRBV6-5 and TRBJ2-7; D is perhaps TRBD2 (6 bases). The germline CDR1 and CDR2 sequences are MNHEY and SVGAGI. The length of the CDR3 is 14 residues. Trimming shortened V by 1 base and J by 2 bases, and 9 bases separated the two germline ends. CDR3 sequence (DNA): TGTGCCAGCAGTTACTGGCGGGACCCCTACGAGCAGTACTTC. Amino acids: CASSYWRDPYEQYF.

This clonotype showed up many times. The CDR3 region has the DNA TGTGCCAGCAGTTGGCTGACAGGCACTGGAAACACCATATATTTT. Translation gives CASSWLTGTGNTIYF. The chain carries TRBV28 and TRBJ1-3; weak D call: TRBD1 (6 bases). Per the germline V gene, CDR1 is MDHEN and CDR2 is SYDVKM. This CDR3 is built from 15 residues. Trimming removed 4 bases at V and 2 bases at J, with 12 bases between.

This clonotype showed up just a few times. The CDR3 coding sequence is TGCGCCAGCAGCCAAGAAGGGACAGTTAATGAAAAACTGTTTTTT. Its translation is CASSQEGTVNEKLFF. V gene TRBV4-3 combines with J gene TRBJ1-4, with 7 bases matching TRBD1. CDR1 and CDR2 from the germline V gene are LGHNA and YSLEER. Unmatched junction bases numbered 2, after V lost 0 bases and J lost 4 bases. The CDR3 runs to 15 residues.

This clonotype was seen at least ten times. The chain joins TRBV7-3 to TRBJ1-5; D possibly corresponds to TRBD1 (6 bases). The CDR3 loop spans 15 amino acids. Germline lookup yields CDR1 SGHTA and CDR2 FQGTGA. V was trimmed by 5 bases and J by 2 bases, leaving 13 bases between them. The CDR3 here is CASSPHGGGNQPQHF. The CDR3 bases are TGTGCCAGCAGCCCCCACGGGGGCGGCAATCAGCCCCAGCATTTT.

The rearrangement links TRBV12-3 or TRBV12-4 to TRBJ2-7; 8 bases map to TRBD1. This CDR3 region has 15 residues. The J segment lost 7 bases and the V segment lost 5 bases, leaving 13 bases of the junction unmatched. CDR3 coding DNA: TGTGCCAGCAGTCATCGGACAGGGCCATTGGGGGAGCAGTACTTC. Its protein is CASSHRTGPLGEQYF.

This clonotype was recorded many times. This rearrangement joins TRBV20-1 to TRBJ2-5, with a tentative D call TRBD1 (6 bases). Per germline, CDR1 DFQATT and CDR2 SNEGSKA (reference sequence). The CDR3 loop spans 15 amino acids. The V and J ends lost 3 bases and 5 bases respectively, with 19 bases between them. The CDR3 region is CSARVTGSKGETQYF. CDR3 bases: TGCAGTGCTAGGGTGACAGGCTCCAAGGGGGAGACCCAGTACTTC.